One T cell receptor beta chain is described in this entry. These data are taken from a study of OX40 agonist ivuxolimab in advanced cancers. Sequencing used immunoSEQ multiplex PCR; TCRdb keeps in-frame clones, though not all of them. The sample includes fewer than 25,000 clones, over 80% of them seen just once. The origin of this receptor is an adult with an advanced solid tumor such as melanoma, head and neck, liver or kidney cancer. The material sequenced was CD4+ or CD8+ T cells sorted from blood, taken in a trial of the OX40 agonist ivuxolimab.

DNA for the CDR3: TGTGCCAGCAGTTTCTTCGACGGAACTAATGAAAAACTGTTTTTT. It translates to CASSFFDGTNEKLFF. The V call is TRBV28, the J call TRBJ1-4; D unresolved. Germline V gene lookup returns CDR1 MDHEN and CDR2 SYDVKM. CDR3 size: 15 residues. Trimming took 3 bases from V and 1 from J, leaving 9 bases between them.